This T cell receptor (beta chain) appears in the sequencing data of a study of blood T cells in healthy people across ages. Study-wide findings and caveats: Donor CMV status, an unknown factor, possibly confounded changes in expanded clonotypes.

Remarks on this clonotype: The antigen remains unidentified.

For the second PCR, which ran for about 7 to 11 cycles, a sample-barcoded 5' primer and a J-beta primer mix were used. Every cDNA molecule carried a tag from a template-switch adaptor bearing 12 random nucleotides. MiXCR, applied by TCRdb to the 5' RACE reads, yields one record per CDR3 protein. The sample includes hundreds of thousands of distinct CDR3 sequences, roughly 50% of them seen just once. The study drew donors from healthy Caucasian individuals in Russia aged about 6 to 90. Whenever a sample was processed, at least 6 million PBMCs were isolated. Sequenced: blood. The TCR originated in a woman aged 55-69 years in good health.

CDR3 sequence: CASSSFRDSNQPQHF. CDR3 coding DNA: TGTGCCAGCAGCTCGTTCAGGGATAGCAATCAGCCCCAGCATTTT. The chain employs TRBV7-8 and TRBJ1-5, with D maybe TRBD1 (5 bases). Looked up from germline, CDR1 is SGHVS and CDR2 is FQNEAQ. The CDR3 is 15 amino acids. V was trimmed by 4 bases and J by 0 bases, leaving 10 bases between them.